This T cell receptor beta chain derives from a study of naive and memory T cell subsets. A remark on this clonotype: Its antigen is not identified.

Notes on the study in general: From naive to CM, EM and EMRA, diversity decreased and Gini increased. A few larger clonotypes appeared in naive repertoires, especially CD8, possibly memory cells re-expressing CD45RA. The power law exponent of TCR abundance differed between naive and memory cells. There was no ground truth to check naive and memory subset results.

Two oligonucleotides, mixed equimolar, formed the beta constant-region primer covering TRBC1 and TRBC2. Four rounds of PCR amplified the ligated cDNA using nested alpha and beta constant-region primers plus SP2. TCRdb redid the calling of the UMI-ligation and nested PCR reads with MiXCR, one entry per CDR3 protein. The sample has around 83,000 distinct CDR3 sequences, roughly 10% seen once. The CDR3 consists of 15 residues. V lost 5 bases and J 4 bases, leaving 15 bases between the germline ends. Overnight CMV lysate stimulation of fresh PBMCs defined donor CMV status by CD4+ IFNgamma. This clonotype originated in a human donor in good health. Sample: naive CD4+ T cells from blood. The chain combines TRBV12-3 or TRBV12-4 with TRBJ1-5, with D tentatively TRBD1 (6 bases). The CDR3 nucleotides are TGTGCCAGCAGTAGTACAGGGAGGAGGAATCAGCCCCAGCATTTT. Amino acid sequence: CASSSTGRRNQPQHF.